These T cell receptor beta chains were read from a single sample in a study of blood T cell repertoires in COVID-19. Measured with immunoSEQ multiplex PCR; TCRdb has only the in-frame clones, and not every one. This table has approximately 100,000 clones, 87% appearing once. The sequenced sample was peripheral blood. The receptors stem from a man aged 45-65 years with acute or convalescent COVID-19. Both conserved end residues are part of each CDR3. A D gene is named only where the DNA matches it firmly. Part of the rows lack a size; the others show once, few, many or a class for expanded clones.

D: TRBD2
V: TRBV28
J: TRBJ2-1
size: -
DNA: TGTGCCAGCAGTTTTAGCGGGAGGGCGGGTGAGCAGTTCTTC
CDR3: CASSFSGRAGEQFF

D: -
V: TRBV27
J: TRBJ1-3
size: once
DNA: TGTGCCAGCAGTTTCGGCAGGGCTGGAAACACCATATATTTT
CDR3: CASSFGRAGNTIYF

D: TRBD1
V: TRBV24-1
J: TRBJ2-3
size: -
DNA: TGTGCCACCAGTGATACGACAGGGGATTGGGGCACAGATACGCAGTATTTT
CDR3: CATSDTTGDWGTDTQYF

D: TRBD2
V: TRBV15
J: TRBJ2-7
size: -
DNA: TGTGCCACCAGTCAGGCTAGCGGGAGACCCAACGAGCAGTACTTC
CDR3: CATSQASGRPNEQYF

D: TRBD1
V: TRBV5-4
J: TRBJ2-5
size: -
DNA: TGTGCCAGCAGCTTCCAGGGGGCCAGAGAGACCCAGTACTTC
CDR3: CASSFQGARETQYF

D: -
V: TRBV5-1
J: TRBJ1-4
size: -
DNA: TGCGCCAGCAGCTTGGACCAGGGCTTTCGGGAAAAACTGTTTTTT
CDR3: CASSLDQGFREKLFF

D: -
V: TRBV9
J: TRBJ2-3
size: -
DNA: TGTGCCAGCAGCGTAGCGGGAGATACGCAGTATTTT
CDR3: CASSVAGDTQYF

D: TRBD1
V: TRBV28
J: TRBJ1-2
size: few
DNA: TGTGCCAGCAGTTACCACAGGGGGGACTATGGCTACACCTTC
CDR3: CASSYHRGDYGYTF

D: TRBD1
V: TRBV28
J: TRBJ1-1
size: -
DNA: TGTGCCAGCAGTCTCTCGACAGGGGCGGGGAGGACTGAAGCTTTCTTT
CDR3: CASSLSTGAGRTEAFF

D: TRBD2
V: TRBV30
J: TRBJ2-1
size: once
DNA: TGTGCCTGGAGTCCTAGCGGGAGAGGGGAGCAGTTCTTC
CDR3: CAWSPSGRGEQFF

D: -
V: TRBV3-1/TRBV3-2
J: TRBJ2-1
size: -
DNA: TGTGCCAGCAGGCCCAGGGACTCCTACAATGAGCAGTTCTTC
CDR3: CASRPRDSYNEQFF